These 8 T cell receptor beta chains came from one sample sequenced in a study of response to subunit inactivated influenza vaccine. MiXCR, applied by TCRdb to the RT-PCR reads, yields one record per CDR3 protein. The sample lists 860,000 or so distinct CDR3 sequences, approximately 22% occurring once. The input for sequencing was PBMCs from blood, taken more than 4 days after vaccination. These receptor sequences come from a man aged 45-65 years who received an inactivated influenza vaccine.

This clonotype was detected only once. The rearrangement uses TRBV11-2 and TRBJ2-3, with 9 positions matching TRBD2. Germline values: CDR1 SGHAT, CDR2 FQNNGV. The CDR3 loop spans 17 amino acids. The J segment lost 0 bases and the V segment lost 1 base, leaving 5 bases of the junction unmatched. The CDR3 region has the DNA TGTGCCAGCAGCTTAGTTCTGCTAGCGGGGAGCACAGATACGCAGTATTTT. Its translation is CASSLVLLAGSTDTQYF.

This chain connects TRBV6-5 to TRBJ2-2, with 11 positions matching TRBD1. CDR1 MNHEY and CDR2 SVGAGI come from the germline V gene. With V trimmed by 2 bases and J by 10 bases, 18 bases remained unmatched. The CDR3 loop spans 19 amino acids. CDR3 coding DNA: TGTGCCAGCAGTTACCGTCGGGACAGGGGGACATACGGATCGGTGGAGCTGTTTTTT. Translation gives CASSYRRDRGTYGSVELFF.

This clonotype has only a few counts. The chain joins TRBV10-3 to TRBJ2-1; weak D call: TRBD1 (7 bases). Germline CDR1 reads ENHRY; CDR2 reads SYGVKD. The V end was cut by 0 bases, the J end by 1 base, with 16 bases between. CDR3 size: 18 residues. For the CDR3, the DNA is TGTGCCATCAGTGAGTCTGGGACACAGGGGACTTCCTACAATGAGCAGTTCTTC. This gives the protein CAISESGTQGTSYNEQFF.

V gene TRBV3-1 combines with J gene TRBJ1-6; D possibly corresponds to TRBD1 (5 bases). Per germline, CDR1 LGHDT and CDR2 YNNKEL (reference sequence). The V end lost 6 bases, the J end lost 6 bases, and 15 bases lay between the germline ends. The CDR3 length is 15 residues. The CDR3 loop is CASRLRTGPNSPLHF. CDR3 coding DNA: TGTGCCAGCAGACTCAGAACAGGCCCTAATTCACCCCTCCACTTT.

This clonotype was recorded many times. V and J are TRBV6-5 and TRBJ1-1, with D perhaps matching TRBD1 (5 bases). Germline V gene sequence: CDR1 MNHEY, CDR2 SVGAGI. The CDR3 consists of 11 residues. V gave up 2 bases and J gave up 10 bases, with 8 bases separating them. As DNA, the CDR3 is TGTGCCAGCAGTTACGAGGGGAGAGCTTTCTTT. Translating it yields CASSYEGRAFF.

The chain joins TRBV20-1 to TRBJ2-3; TRBD2 matches 12 bases. The CDR3 extends over 15 amino acids. Trimming took 7 bases from V and 1 from J; bases not matched to a gene: 6. The germline CDR1 and CDR2 sequences are DFQATT and SNEGSKA (reference sequence). In DNA form, the CDR3 reads TGCAGTGGCCCGACTAGCGGGAGTGGCACAGATACGCAGTATTTT. As protein: CSGPTSGSGTDTQYF.

The rearrangement uses TRBV6-2 or TRBV6-3 and TRBJ2-2; 7 bases fit TRBD2. Germline CDR1 and CDR2: MNHEY and SVGEGT. After removal of 4 bases from V and 0 bases from J, the junction contained 8 bases not matched to a gene. This CDR3 comprises 17 residues. In nucleotides, the CDR3 is TGTGCCAGCAGTTTTTCCCCGACTAGCCCGAACACCGGGGAGCTGTTTTTT. Protein: CASSFSPTSPNTGELFF.

In its sample, this clonotype was seen a few times. V is TRBV29-1 and J is TRBJ1-5; no clear D gene. Germline CDR1 SQVTM, CDR2 ANQGSEA. The CDR3 runs 13 residues. V was clipped by 4 bases and J by 1 base, with 8 bases between them. In DNA form, the CDR3 reads TGCAGCGTTGTGGGCGGCAGCAATCAGCCCCAGCATTTT. Protein product: CSVVGGSNQPQHF.